The T cell receptor beta chain described here comes from a study of blood T cell repertoires in COVID-19. Study overall: In each case, the material was cDNA or gDNA derived from T cells, B-cell-depleted T cells, or PBMCs.

Sequenced by immunoSEQ multiplex PCR; TCRdb stores in-frame clones only, minus some. The sample shows 220,000 or so clones, more than 75% of them seen only once. CDR3 length equals 16 residues. CDR1 KGHSH and CDR2 LQKENI come from the germline V gene. V shed 0 bases, J shed 0 bases, and the junction held 0 bases outside the gene matches. The chain carries TRBV18 and TRBJ2-1, with TRBD1 identical over 9 bases. The receptor's source is a man aged 50 or older who had recovered from COVID-19. The sequenced material came from peripheral blood. In DNA, the CDR3 is TGTGCCAGCTCACCACCGACAGGGGGCTCCTACAATGAGCAGTTCTTC. Encoded protein: CASSPPTGGSYNEQFF.